These T cell receptor beta chains were read from a single sample in a study of cytomegalovirus exposure and HLA in healthy donors. Sequenced by immunoSEQ multiplex PCR; TCRdb stores in-frame clones only, minus some. The table records approximately 300,000 clones, 87% of them present only once. The sequencing input was PBMCs. These receptors originate from a woman in her 30s in good health and CMV-seropositive. The conserved cysteine and the conserved F or W are not part of the CDR3 here. The D gene is left open where the match is weak. Some rows mark clone size as missing; the rest say once, few, many or name a class of expanded clone.

j_call	clone_size	cdr3_length	d_call	v_call	cdr3_aa
TRBJ2-7	NA	12	TRBD1	TRBV27	ASSWTGGAYEQY
TRBJ2-1	NA	11	NA	TRBV19	ASSETRYNEQF
TRBJ2-2	once	13	NA	TRBV9	ASSVQDGGTGELF
TRBJ2-7	NA	17	NA	TRBV27	ASSYTNALGAGGVYEQY
TRBJ2-1	NA	12	NA	TRBV5-6	ASSLGWGYNEQF
TRBJ2-6	NA	16	TRBD1	TRBV7-9	ASSLGGQVLTGANVLT
TRBJ2-7	NA	15	TRBD2	TRBV19	ASSMRLLAGGFHEQY
TRBJ1-5	NA	12	NA	TRBV2	ASSRSRVDQPQH
TRBJ2-7	NA	13	TRBD2	TRBV9	ASSGGTSGAYEQY
TRBJ2-3	NA	13	TRBD1	TRBV27	ASSLGDRATDTQY
TRBJ1-2	NA	13	NA	TRBV19	ASSITGTGLYGYT
TRBJ1-5	few	13	TRBD1	TRBV19	ASSMTGGPNQPQH
TRBJ1-2	NA	14	NA	TRBV7-6	ASSLGFKGGNYGYT
TRBJ2-1	NA	10	NA	TRBV19	ASSRTGIEQF
TRBJ2-2	NA	15	NA	TRBV11-2	ASSEIPHQPDTGELF
TRBJ2-7	NA	11	NA	TRBV14	ASSQATGSEQY
TRBJ2-7	once	14	TRBD2	TRBV28	ASSAPGTKATYEQY
TRBJ2-1	NA	18	TRBD2	TRBV30	AWSAPRVSEGGRFYNEQF
TRBJ1-5	NA	10	NA	TRBV15	ATSRDSQPQH
TRBJ1-1	many	10	NA	TRBV30	AWSVKNTEAF
TRBJ1-1	NA	11	NA	TRBV7-8	ASSLGGGTEAF
TRBJ2-1	NA	12	NA	TRBV27	ASSFGLRHNEQF
TRBJ2-1	NA	15	TRBD2	TRBV15	ATSRSRGVSSYNEQF
TRBJ2-5	NA	13	NA	TRBV5-4	ASSLGGSVQETQY
TRBJ2-3	NA	12	TRBD1	TRBV5-4	ASRPDRGTDTQY
TRBJ1-4	NA	10	TRBD1	TRBV30	AWTQGARKLF
TRBJ1-1	NA	10	NA	TRBV2	ASRPQNTEAF
TRBJ1-6	NA	13	NA	TRBV28	ASSRLTGQGSPLH
TRBJ1-1	NA	12	NA	TRBV27	ASSLGSSPGEAF
TRBJ2-1	NA	14	NA	TRBV6-6	ASSYSTGEGYNEQF
TRBJ1-2	NA	10	TRBD1	TRBV28	AGQGGSYGYT
TRBJ1-2	NA	10	NA	TRBV28	ASTPTGTIYT
TRBJ1-6	NA	15	NA	TRBV7-6	ASSFEGGGVRHSPLH
TRBJ1-5	NA	13	NA	TRBV7-2	ASSLEGRAEQPQH
TRBJ2-1	NA	13	TRBD1	TRBV28	ASIKSRDSSNEQF
TRBJ1-2	NA	14	NA	TRBV4-3	ASSQGIPGVAGGYT
TRBJ1-5	NA	12	NA	TRBV7-9	ASSFGGRGQPQH
TRBJ2-6	NA	16	TRBD1	TRBV6-1	ASSARGSGLSGANVLT
TRBJ1-1	NA	9	NA	TRBV28	ASSRGTEAF
TRBJ1-2	NA	14	NA	TRBV4-3	ASSPVTLLGDYGYT
TRBJ2-1	NA	15	TRBD2	TRBV9	ASSVALAGVGDNEQF
TRBJ2-2	few	14	NA	TRBV18	ASSDQRGSKTGELF
TRBJ2-5	NA	17	NA	TRBV13	ASSLDVRTGGRGQETQY
TRBJ2-7	NA	14	TRBD2	TRBV27	ASSWVWGTAGDEQY
TRBJ2-1	NA	13	TRBD2	TRBV11-2	ASSSTSGSYNEQF
TRBJ1-2	NA	11	NA	TRBV6-5	ASRGTENYGYT
TRBJ2-5	NA	12	TRBD2	TRBV29-1	SAPLAGVRETQY